This passage covers 27 T cell receptor beta chains from one sample sequenced in a study of cytomegalovirus exposure and HLA in healthy donors. Using immunoSEQ multiplex PCR, the repertoire was profiled, and TCRdb retains in-frame clones only, with some absent. The sample has about 200,000 clones, more than 75% seen once. Sequenced: PBMCs. The receptors derive from a woman under 30 in good health and CMV-seropositive.

The gene calls are TRBV30 and TRBJ1-4, with D perhaps TRBD1 (6 bases). Germline CDR1 is GTSNPN and CDR2 is SVGIG (reference sequence). The CDR3 spans 16 residues. The V end lost 0 bases, the J end lost 6 bases, and 17 bases lay between the germline ends. Written as DNA, the CDR3 is TGTGCCTGGAGTGTCGTACCAGGCAGGGGAGATGAAAAACTGTTTTTT. Translated, it gives CAWSVVPGRGDEKLFF.

As for this clone: This sample includes further DNA sequences coding for the same CDR3. V gene TRBV19 combines with J gene TRBJ2-1, with TRBD1 matching over 7 bases. The CDR3 consists of 13 residues. Germline V gene data show CDR1 as LNHDA and CDR2 as SQIVND (reference sequence). Trimming at V came to 2 bases and at J to 6 bases, leaving 1 base not matched to a gene. The chain's CDR3 is CASSINRGNEQFF. For the CDR3, the DNA is TGTGCCAGTAGTATAAACAGGGGCAATGAGCAGTTCTTC.

This chain connects TRBV9 to TRBJ2-2, with TRBD2 matching over 13 bases. CDR1 and CDR2 from the germline V gene are SGDLS and YYNGEE. Losses at the gene ends were 3 bases for V and 5 bases for J; bases not matched to a gene: 7. This CDR3 is 17 amino acids long. Here the CDR3 DNA reads TGTGCCAGCAGCGGGACTAGCGGGAGAAGGCCAACCGGGGAGCTGTTTTTT. Translating it yields CASSGTSGRRPTGELFF.

This rearrangement joins TRBV6-1 to TRBJ1-5, with a possible D match to TRBD1 (6 bases). V lost 1 base and J 3 bases, leaving 13 bases between the germline ends. CDR3 length: 16 residues. From germline, CDR1 is MNHNS and CDR2 SASEGT. CDR3: CASSEERGRDNQPQHF. The CDR3 DNA is TGTGCCAGCAGTGAAGAGAGGGGGAGAGACAATCAGCCCCAGCATTTT.

V usage is TRBV10-3 and J usage is TRBJ1-2; 8 bases are shared with TRBD1. The CDR3 has 14 amino acids. Germline lookup yields CDR1 ENHRY and CDR2 SYGVKD. J gave up 0 bases and V 4 bases, and 1 base lay outside the gene matches. This chain's CDR3 is CAISGTGSNYGYTF. The CDR3 DNA reads as TGTGCCATCAGTGGGACAGGGTCTAACTATGGCTACACCTTC.

This clone was detected only a few times. The chain links TRBV30 to TRBJ1-1, with D perhaps TRBD1 (5 bases). Trimming shortened V by 1 base and J by 8 bases, and 11 bases separated the two germline ends. This CDR3 comprises 12 residues. Germline-derived CDR1 and CDR2 are GTSNPN and SVGIG (reference sequence). CDR3 DNA sequence: TGTGCCTGGAGTGACCGGGGGATCGAAGCTTTCTTT. It yields the protein CAWSDRGIEAFF.

The rearrangement links TRBV7-9 to TRBJ1-3; tentative D call: TRBD1 (6 bases). CDR1 and CDR2 from the germline V gene are SEHNR and FQNEAQ (reference sequence). The CDR3 runs 16 residues. Trimming removed 1 base at V and 2 bases at J, with 12 bases between. CDR3 nucleotide sequence: TGTGCCAGCAGCTTAGTGGGGGGGCTGGCTGGAAACACCATATATTTT. Amino acids: CASSLVGGLAGNTIYF.

There are a few counts of this clone. V gene TRBV7-6 combines with J gene TRBJ1-5; D not resolved. With 6 bases removed from V and 6 bases from J, the gap between germline ends came to 15 bases. The CDR3 consists of 14 residues. Germline CDR1 SGHVS, CDR2 FNYEAQ. CDR3 in DNA: TGTGCCAGCAGTACCGGGGTGAGGTCTCAGCCCCAGCATTTT. It codes for CASSTGVRSQPQHF.

The CDR3 nucleotides read TGTGCCAGCAGTGATCGGACTCATCGCAATCAGCCCCAGCATTTT. Its translation is CASSDRTHRNQPQHF. This chain links TRBV25-1 with TRBJ1-5, with D hard to call. This CDR3 comprises 15 residues. V shed 3 bases and J shed 2 bases, with 11 bases lying between them. Germline CDR1 MGHDK, CDR2 SYGVNS.

This clone has a single count. The V gene is TRBV19, the J gene TRBJ1-1; D unclear. The V gene lost 5 bases and the J gene lost 0 bases, with 10 bases spanning the gap. The CDR3 consists of 14 residues. Germline V gene sequence: CDR1 LNHDA, CDR2 SQIVND (reference sequence). Here the CDR3 DNA reads TGTGCCAGTAGTCTAAGAGGAGTGAACACTGAAGCTTTCTTT. This codes for CASSLRGVNTEAFF.

The chain carries TRBV11-2 and TRBJ2-1, with TRBD2 matching over 7 bases. Germline assignment: CDR1 SGHAT and CDR2 FQNNGV. J was trimmed by 3 bases and V by 1 base; bases with no gene match: 3. The CDR3 is 15 residues long. CDR3 nucleotides: TGTGCCAGCAGCTTAGGGGCTAGCGGCTACAATGAGCAGTTCTTC. Translated: CASSLGASGYNEQFF.

The V and J genes are TRBV7-9 and TRBJ2-1, with 7 bases aligning to TRBD2. The trim removed 4 bases at V and 5 bases at J, leaving 14 bases unmatched. The germline CDR1 and CDR2 sequences are SEHNR and FQNEAQ (reference sequence). The CDR3 has 17 residues. CDR3 residues: CASSSPSNAGDHNEQFF. CDR3 in DNA: TGTGCCAGCAGCTCCCCTTCTAATGCGGGAGACCACAATGAGCAGTTCTTC.

The V gene is TRBV27, the J gene TRBJ2-7, with 10 bases identical to TRBD2. CDR3 size: 15 residues. V gave up 4 bases and J gave up 4 bases; unmatched junction bases: 7. Per germline, CDR1 MNHEY and CDR2 SMNVEV (reference sequence). CDR3 nucleotide sequence: TGTGCCAGCAGTTCTCTAGCGGGAGAGATGTACGAGCAGTACTTC. The encoded protein is CASSSLAGEMYEQYF.

The rearrangement links TRBV29-1 to TRBJ2-3, with TRBD2 matching 9 bases. Germline-derived CDR1 and CDR2 are SQVTM and ANQGSEA. J was trimmed by 5 bases and V by 1 base; bases with no gene match: 1. The CDR3 is made up of 13 amino acids. The CDR3 sequence: CSVEVTSGDTQYF. The CDR3 nucleotides are TGCAGCGTTGAAGTGACTAGCGGAGATACGCAGTATTTT.

This clone was recorded once. V gene TRBV27 combines with J gene TRBJ1-4; D might be TRBD1 (6 bases). CDR1 and CDR2 (germline): MNHEY, SMNVEV (reference sequence). The CDR3 consists of 12 residues. With 3 bases removed from V and 8 bases from J, the gap between germline ends came to 7 bases. CDR3 residues: CASSFTGEKLFF. The DNA of the CDR3 is TGTGCCAGCAGTTTTACAGGGGAAAAACTGTTTTTT.

J is TRBJ1-1 and V is TRBV5-1, with D perhaps TRBD1 (5 bases). CDR1 and CDR2 from the germline V gene are SGHRS and YFSETQ. The V end lost 1 base, the J end lost 1 base, and 8 bases lay between the germline ends. This CDR3 is 14 amino acids long. For the CDR3, the DNA is TGCGCCAGCAGCTTGACCGGACAGAACACTGAAGCTTTCTTT. Protein product: CASSLTGQNTEAFF.

The chain has TRBV28 and TRBJ2-5; 7 bases map to TRBD1. The CDR3 sequence is 13 residues long. Germline lookup yields CDR1 MDHEN and CDR2 SYDVKM. V gave up 5 bases and J gave up 2 bases; unmatched junction bases: 2. CDR3 protein: CASSNRGQETQYF. The CDR3 nucleotides read TGTGCCAGCAGTAACAGGGGACAAGAGACCCAGTACTTC.

The chain employs TRBV6-1 and TRBJ1-1, with 9 bases identical to TRBD1. V shed 0 bases, J shed 3 bases, and the junction held 5 bases outside the gene matches. This CDR3 spans 16 amino acids. Germline V gene sequence: CDR1 MNHNS, CDR2 SASEGT. This CDR3 is CASSEAEGQGDTEAFF. The DNA of the CDR3 is TGTGCCAGCAGTGAAGCAGAGGGACAGGGCGACACTGAAGCTTTCTTT.

DNA of the CDR3: TGCAGCGTTTCCGGTTTGACAGGGGAAGACGCTGAAGCTTTCTTT. The encoded protein is CSVSGLTGEDAEAFF. The J gene is TRBJ1-1, the V gene TRBV29-1; 8 bases are shared with TRBD1. Germline assignment: CDR1 SQVTM and CDR2 ANQGSEA. Unmatched junction bases numbered 14, after V lost 5 bases and J lost 6 bases. The CDR3 is 15 amino acids.

The chain has TRBV28 and TRBJ2-7, with D tentatively TRBD1 (5 bases). CDR1 MDHEN and CDR2 SYDVKM come from the germline V gene. There are 17 residues in the CDR3. V lost 4 bases and J lost 0, with 19 bases in between. In DNA, the CDR3 is TGTGCCAGCAGTTACCCCCTTTCGACAGAGAGCTCCTACGAGCAGTACTTC. This sequence encodes CASSYPLSTESSYEQYF.

The chain carries TRBV11-2 and TRBJ1-2; no clear D gene. This CDR3 has 15 residues. Germline values: CDR1 SGHAT, CDR2 FQNNGV. V lost 4 bases and J 5 bases, leaving 17 bases between the germline ends. DNA for the CDR3: TGTGCCAGCAGCTCCCCTTTGGTATACGGGTATGGCTACACCTTC. Its translation is CASSSPLVYGYGYTF.

The V gene is TRBV28, the J gene TRBJ2-2; 11 bases map to TRBD2. This CDR3 region has 19 residues. Trimming removed 6 bases from V and 3 bases from J; junction bases left unmatched: 15. CDR1 and CDR2 (germline): MDHEN, SYDVKM. The CDR3 DNA follows: TGTGCCAGCAGCCCTGACGGCTGGACTAGCGGGTTTGACACCGGGGAGCTGTTTTTT. Encoded protein: CASSPDGWTSGFDTGELFF.

This chain uses TRBV2 with TRBJ2-3; 7 bases line up with TRBD1. The CDR3 length is 13 residues. Germline trimming cut 8 bases from V and 1 base from J; bases unmatched to any gene: 3. Germline CDR1 is SNHLY and CDR2 is FYNNEI. CDR3 amino acids: CASAGGRTDTQYF. In DNA, the CDR3 is TGTGCCAGCGCAGGGGGTCGCACAGATACGCAGTATTTT.

The J gene is TRBJ2-2, the V gene TRBV5-1, with 7 bases aligning to TRBD1. The CDR3 is 15 amino acids. V shed 1 base, J shed 3 bases, and the junction held 3 bases outside the gene matches. Germline assignment: CDR1 SGHRS and CDR2 YFSETQ. CDR3 sequence reads: CASSLRQGDTGELFF. The CDR3 region has the DNA TGCGCCAGCAGCTTGCGCCAGGGGGACACCGGGGAGCTGTTTTTT. The entire variable domain, with the rest obtained from reference TRBV5-1 and TRBJ2-2, is as follows: KAGVTQTPRYLIKTRGQQVTLSCSPISGHRSVSWYQQTPGQGLQFLFEYFSETQRNKGNFPGRFSGRQFSNSRSEMNVSTLELGDSALYLCASSLRQGDTGELFFGEGSRLTVL.

The chain couples TRBV29-1 to TRBJ1-5, with 12 bases fitting TRBD1. There are 18 residues in the CDR3. CDR1 is SQVTM, CDR2 ANQGSEA, per germline. V lost 4 bases, J lost 6 bases, and 16 bases stayed unmatched. This CDR3 reads CSVALSGTGGLGGQPQHF. For the CDR3, the DNA is TGCAGCGTTGCCCTCTCCGGGACAGGGGGCCTGGGGGGTCAGCCCCAGCATTTT.

The chain combines TRBV28 with TRBJ1-4; D is perhaps TRBD1 (5 bases). Germline V CDR1 and CDR2: MDHEN, SYDVKM. The CDR3 is made up of 13 amino acids. Trimming took 3 bases from V and 8 from J, leaving 10 bases between them. The CDR3 region is CASSLPGREKLFF. For the CDR3, the DNA is TGTGCCAGCAGTTTGCCAGGGCGGGAAAAACTGTTTTTT.

This chain joins TRBV6-1 and TRBJ2-1, with 8 bases aligning to TRBD1. The germline V gene encodes CDR1 MNHNS and CDR2 SASEGT. V shed 6 bases and J 7 bases; nucleotides not matched to a gene: 11. The CDR3 sequence is 15 residues long. The CDR3 protein is CASRNGVGDRNEQFF. As DNA, the CDR3 is TGTGCCAGCAGGAATGGCGTGGGGGACAGGAATGAGCAGTTCTTC.